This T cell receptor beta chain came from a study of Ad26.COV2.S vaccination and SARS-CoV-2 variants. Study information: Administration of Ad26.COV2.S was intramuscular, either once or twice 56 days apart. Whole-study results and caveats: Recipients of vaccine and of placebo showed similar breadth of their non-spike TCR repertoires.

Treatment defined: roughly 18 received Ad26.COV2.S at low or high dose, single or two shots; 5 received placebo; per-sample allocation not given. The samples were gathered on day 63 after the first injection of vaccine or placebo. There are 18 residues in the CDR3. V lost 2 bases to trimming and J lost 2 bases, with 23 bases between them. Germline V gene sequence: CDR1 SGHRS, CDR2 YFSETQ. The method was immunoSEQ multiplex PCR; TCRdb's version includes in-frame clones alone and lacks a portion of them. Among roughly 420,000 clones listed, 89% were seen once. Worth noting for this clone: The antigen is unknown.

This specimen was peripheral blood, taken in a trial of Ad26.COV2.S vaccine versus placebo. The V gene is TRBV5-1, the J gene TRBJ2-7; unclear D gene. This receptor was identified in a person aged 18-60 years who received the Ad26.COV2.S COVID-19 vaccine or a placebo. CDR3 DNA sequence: TGCGCCAGCAGCTTTCGGGCAGCTTGGGCAGCCTTTCCCTACGAGCAGTACTTC. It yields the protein CASSFRAAWAAFPYEQYF. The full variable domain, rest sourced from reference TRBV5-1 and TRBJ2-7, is KAGVTQTPRYLIKTRGQQVTLSCSPISGHRSVSWYQQTPGQGLQFLFEYFSETQRNKGNFPGRFSGRQFSNSRSEMNVSTLELGDSALYLCASSFRAAWAAFPYEQYFGPGTRLTVT.